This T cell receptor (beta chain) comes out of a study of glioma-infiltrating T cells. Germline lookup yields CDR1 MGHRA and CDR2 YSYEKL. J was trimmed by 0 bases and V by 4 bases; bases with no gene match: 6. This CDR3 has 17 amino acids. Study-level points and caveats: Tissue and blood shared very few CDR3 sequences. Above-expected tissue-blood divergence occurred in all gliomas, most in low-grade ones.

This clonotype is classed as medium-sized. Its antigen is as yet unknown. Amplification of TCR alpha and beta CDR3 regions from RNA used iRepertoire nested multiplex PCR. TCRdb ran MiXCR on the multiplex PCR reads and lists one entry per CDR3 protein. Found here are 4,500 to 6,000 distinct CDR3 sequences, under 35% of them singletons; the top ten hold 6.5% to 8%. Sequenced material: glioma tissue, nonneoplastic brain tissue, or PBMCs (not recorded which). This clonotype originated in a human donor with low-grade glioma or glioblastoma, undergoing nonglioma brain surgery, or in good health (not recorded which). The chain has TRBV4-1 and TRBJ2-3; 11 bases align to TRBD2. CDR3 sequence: CASSPHGTSGSTDTQYF. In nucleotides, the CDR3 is TGCGCCAGCAGCCCCCATGGGACTAGCGGAAGCACAGATACGCAGTATTTT.